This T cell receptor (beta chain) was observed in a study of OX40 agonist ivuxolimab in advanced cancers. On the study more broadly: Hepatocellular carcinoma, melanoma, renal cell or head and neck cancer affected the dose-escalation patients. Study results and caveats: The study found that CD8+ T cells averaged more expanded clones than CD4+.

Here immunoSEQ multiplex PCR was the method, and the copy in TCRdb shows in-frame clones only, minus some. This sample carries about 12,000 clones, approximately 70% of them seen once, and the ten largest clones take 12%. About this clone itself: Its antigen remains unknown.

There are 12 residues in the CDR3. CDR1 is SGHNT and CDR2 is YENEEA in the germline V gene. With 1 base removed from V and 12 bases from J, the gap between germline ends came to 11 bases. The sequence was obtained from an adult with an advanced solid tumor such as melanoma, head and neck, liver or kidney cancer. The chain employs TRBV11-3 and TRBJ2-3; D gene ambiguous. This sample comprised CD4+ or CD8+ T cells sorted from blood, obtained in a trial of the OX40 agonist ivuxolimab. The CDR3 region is CASSLVRCSQYF. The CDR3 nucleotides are TGTGCCAGCAGCTTAGTTCGGTGTAGTCAGTATTTT.